The TCR beta chain described here comes from a study of T cell repertoires in cytomegalovirus infection. Study-wide background: Public TCR beta signatures indicated both CMV infection and matching HLA type. General observations from the study: Adding up the frequency of public TCR beta families identified people who carried CMV plus the relevant HLA. CMV-specific HLA-C-restricted TCR beta clonotypes dominated the ex vivo response.

TCRdb recomputed calls from the reads with MiXCR, one row per CDR3 protein. The table lists approximately 200,000 distinct CDR3 sequences, over 20% of them singletons. Trimming removed 5 bases from V and 0 bases from J, with 11 bases in between. Germline assignment: CDR1 SEHNR and CDR2 FQNEAQ (reference sequence). This CDR3 spans 14 amino acids. This clonotype was seen a handful of times. Its antigen is still unknown. The rearrangement joins TRBV7-9 to TRBJ2-7, with a tentative D call TRBD1 (6 bases). The receptor was derived from a human donor in good health (CMV status not recorded). Some clones in this sample may be carry-over from other donors' samples. Material for sequencing was CD8+ T cells from PBMCs. CDR3 in amino acids: CASSRTASSYEQYF. The CDR3 coding sequence is TGTGCCAGCAGCCGGACAGCGAGCTCCTACGAGCAGTACTTC.